A single sample gave rise to the 6 T cell receptor beta chains below, sequenced in a study of post-analysis software for immune sequencing data. Unique molecular identifiers were built into the TCR beta cDNA libraries. A single record per CDR3 protein comes from TCRdb applying MiXCR to the PCR reads. The sample has hundreds of thousands of distinct CDR3 sequences; around 53% are singletons. No cognate antigen is known for these TCRs. The study, taken as a whole, reports: The study found TRBV5-6, TRBV5-1 and TRBV20-1 among five TRBV segments more frequent in patients than controls.

The sample was blood. The receptors were gathered from a girl aged 10 to 17 with multiple sclerosis.

CDR3 nucleotide sequence: TGCGCCAGCAGCTTGGCTCAGGCCTATGGCTACACCTTC. It is translated as CASSLAQAYGYTF. The chain joins TRBV5-1 to TRBJ1-2; D is unresolved. The CDR3 contains 13 residues. The V end was cut by 0 bases, the J end by 4 bases, with 7 bases between. Germline CDR1 reads SGHRS; CDR2 reads YFSETQ. The full variable domain, in which reference TRBV5-1 and TRBJ1-2 provide the parts outside the CDR3, is KAGVTQTPRYLIKTRGQQVTLSCSPISGHRSVSWYQQTPGQGLQFLFEYFSETQRNKGNFPGRFSGRQFSNSRSEMNVSTLELGDSALYLCASSLAQAYGYTFGSGTRLTVV.

This chain joins TRBV29-1 and TRBJ2-1; the match to TRBD1 covers 7 bases. Germline V gene sequence: CDR1 SQVTM, CDR2 ANQGSEA. The CDR3 is 13 residues long. The V gene end was trimmed by 6 bases and the J gene end by 10 bases; junction bases not matched to a gene: 12. The CDR3: CSVVGRGTYEQFF. CDR3 DNA: TGCAGCGTCGTGGGCAGGGGGACGTACGAGCAGTTCTTC.

CDR3 residues: CASSLGEGTYEQYF. Here the CDR3 DNA reads TGTGCCAGCAGCTTGGGGGAGGGGACCTACGAGCAGTACTTC. V usage is TRBV5-5 and J usage is TRBJ2-7; 7 nucleotides agree with TRBD2. Germline assignment: CDR1 SGHKS and CDR2 YYEKEE (reference sequence). With V trimmed by 0 bases and J by 2 bases, 2 bases remained unmatched. The CDR3 is 14 amino acids.

The gene calls are TRBV12-3 or TRBV12-4 and TRBJ2-1, with 7 bases fitting TRBD2. CDR3 length: 15 amino acids. Trimming cost V 6 bases and J 8 bases; bases outside gene matches: 13. CDR3 in amino acids: CASRRGGSRGHEQFF. The CDR3 DNA is TGTGCCAGCAGAAGGGGAGGGTCTAGGGGCCATGAGCAGTTCTTC.

This clonotype was seen only once. V gene TRBV9 combines with J gene TRBJ2-3; D is unclear. Trimming pared 0 bases from V and 0 bases from J, leaving 5 bases between. Germline CDR1 and CDR2: SGDLS and YYNGEE. This CDR3 contains 14 residues. The CDR3: CASSVDWSTDTQYF. CDR3 in DNA: TGTGCCAGCAGCGTAGATTGGAGCACAGATACGCAGTATTTT.

The chain carries TRBV25-1 and TRBJ2-1; D may correspond to TRBD1 or TRBD2 (5 bases each). CDR1 and CDR2 from the germline V gene are MGHDK and SYGVNS. CDR3 length: 15 amino acids. V was pared by 6 bases and J by 4 bases, with 16 bases between. This CDR3 is CASRDRDPNYNEQFF. As DNA, the CDR3 is TGTGCCAGCAGGGACCGGGACCCAAATTACAATGAGCAGTTCTTC. The variable domain in full, completed from reference TRBV25-1 and TRBJ2-1, reads EADIYQTPRYLVIGTGKKITLECSQTMGHDKMYWYQQDPGMELHLIHYSYGVNSTEKGDLSSESTVSRIRTEHFPLTLESARPSHTSQYLCASRDRDPNYNEQFFGPGTRLTVL.